This TCR beta chain was documented in a study of cytomegalovirus exposure and HLA in healthy donors. Whole-study context: Both the 120 validation repertoires and the approximately 700 first-cohort repertoires used the same platform, as reported by a later analysis. Study-level results: Three CMV-associated chains were confirmed in vitro to be specific for CMV antigens. The study listed some 160 cytomegalovirus-associated TCR beta chains.

Assay used: immunoSEQ multiplex PCR; TCRdb lists only in-frame clones, some missing. In the table there are 150,000 to 200,000 clones, around four fifths of which are singletons. This clone was picked up a small number of times. The antigen is unknown. The CDR3 runs 15 residues. CDR1 is SGHTA, CDR2 FQGNSA, per germline. Trimming took 8 bases from V and 0 from J, leaving 14 bases between them. The chain recombines TRBV7-2 with TRBJ1-5; TRBD1 might be the D (5 bases). The sequence was obtained from a man aged 25 to 40 in good health and CMV-seropositive. Sample: PBMCs. CDR3 loop: CASESGGSSNQPQHF. Written as DNA, the CDR3 is TGTGCCAGCGAGAGCGGGGGGTCTAGCAATCAGCCCCAGCATTTT.